This TCR beta chain is drawn from a study of T-cell reconstitution after alpha-beta-depleted transplantation in children. In regard to this clonotype: What it binds is not known.

It was with unique molecular identifiers that the TCRbeta library was prepared. TCRdb independently ran MiXCR on the PCR reads; one entry per CDR3 protein. The table includes about 540,000 distinct CDR3 sequences, 27% detected once. Study results and limitations: Reportedly, only several hundred clones from non-depleted graft cells drove alpha-beta T-cell counts at about two months. Newly produced T cells mostly accounted for T-cell counts and diversity one year post-transplant. High day-60 TCRbeta diversity in some patients came from surviving recipient T cells and thymic progenitors.

The V segment lost 3 bases and the J segment 9 bases; nucleotides outside the gene matches: 7. The CDR3 contains 16 residues. This specimen was PBMCs, taken before TCRalphabeta/CD19-depleted stem cell transplant. The chain is built from TRBV12-3 or TRBV12-4 and TRBJ2-1; 14 nucleotides align to TRBD2. The receptor's source is a boy younger than two with Wiskott-Aldrich syndrome, due to receive a stem cell transplant. CDR3 in amino acids: CASSLKGTSGRFEQFF. CDR3 in DNA: TGTGCCAGCAGTTTGAAGGGGACTAGCGGGAGATTTGAGCAGTTCTTC.